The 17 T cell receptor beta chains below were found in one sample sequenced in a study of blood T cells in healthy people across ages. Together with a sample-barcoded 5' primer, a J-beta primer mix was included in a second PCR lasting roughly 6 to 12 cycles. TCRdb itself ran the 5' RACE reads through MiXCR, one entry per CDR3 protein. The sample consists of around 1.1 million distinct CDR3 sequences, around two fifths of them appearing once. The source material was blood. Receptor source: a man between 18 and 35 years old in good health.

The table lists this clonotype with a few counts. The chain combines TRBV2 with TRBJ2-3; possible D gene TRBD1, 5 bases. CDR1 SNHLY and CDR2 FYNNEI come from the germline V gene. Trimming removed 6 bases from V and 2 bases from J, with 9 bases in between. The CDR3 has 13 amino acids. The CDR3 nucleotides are TGTGCCAGCAGAGGGGCTATCACAGATACGCAGTATTTT. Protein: CASRGAITDTQYF. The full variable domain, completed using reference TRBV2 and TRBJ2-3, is EPEVTQTPSHQVTQMGQEVILRCVPISNHLYFYWYRQILGQKVEFLVSFYNNEISEKSEIFDDQFSVERPDGSNFTLKIRSTKLEDSAMYFCASRGAITDTQYFGPGTRLTVL.

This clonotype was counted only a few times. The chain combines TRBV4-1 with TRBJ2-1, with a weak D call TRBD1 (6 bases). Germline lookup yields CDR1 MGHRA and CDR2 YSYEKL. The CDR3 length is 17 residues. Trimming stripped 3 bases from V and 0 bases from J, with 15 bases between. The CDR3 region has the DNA TGCGCCAGCAGCCAGGGCTACAGGGAGAGCTCCTACAATGAGCAGTTCTTC. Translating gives CASSQGYRESSYNEQFF.

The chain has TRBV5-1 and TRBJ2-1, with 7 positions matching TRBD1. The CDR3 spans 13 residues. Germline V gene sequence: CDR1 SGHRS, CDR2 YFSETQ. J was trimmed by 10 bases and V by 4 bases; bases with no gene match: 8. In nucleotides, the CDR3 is TGCGCCAGCAGCCCGAAACAGGGGTGGGAGCAGTTCTTC. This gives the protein CASSPKQGWEQFF.

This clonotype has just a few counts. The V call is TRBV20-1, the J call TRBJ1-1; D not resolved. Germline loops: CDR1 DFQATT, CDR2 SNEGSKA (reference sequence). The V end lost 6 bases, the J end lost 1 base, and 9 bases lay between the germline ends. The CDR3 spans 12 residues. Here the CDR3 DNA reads TGCAGTGCCCCGGACGCGAACACTGAAGCTTTCTTT. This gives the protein CSAPDANTEAFF.

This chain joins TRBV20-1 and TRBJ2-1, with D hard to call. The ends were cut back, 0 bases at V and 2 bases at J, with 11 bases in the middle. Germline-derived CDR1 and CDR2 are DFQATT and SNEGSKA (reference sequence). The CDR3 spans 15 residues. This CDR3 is CSARDSAAPYNEQFF. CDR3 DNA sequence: TGCAGTGCTAGAGATTCGGCGGCACCCTACAATGAGCAGTTCTTC.

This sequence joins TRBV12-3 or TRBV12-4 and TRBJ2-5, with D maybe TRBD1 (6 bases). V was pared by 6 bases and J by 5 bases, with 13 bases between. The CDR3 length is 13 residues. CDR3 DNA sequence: TGTGCCAGCAGCGACAGGTCGTGGGAGACCCAGTACTTC. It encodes CASSDRSWETQYF.

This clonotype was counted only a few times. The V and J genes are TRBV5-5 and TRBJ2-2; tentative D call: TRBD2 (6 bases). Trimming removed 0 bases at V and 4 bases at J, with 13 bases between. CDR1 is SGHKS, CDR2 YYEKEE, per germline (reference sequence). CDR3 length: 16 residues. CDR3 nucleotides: TGTGCCAGCAGCTTGGGCGGGGTTGGCGTCACCGGGGAGCTGTTTTTT. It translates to CASSLGGVGVTGELFF.

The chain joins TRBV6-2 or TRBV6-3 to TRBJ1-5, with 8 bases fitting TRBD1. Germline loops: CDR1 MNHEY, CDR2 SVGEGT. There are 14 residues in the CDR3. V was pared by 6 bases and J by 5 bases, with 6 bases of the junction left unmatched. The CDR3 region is CASRRTGGHQPQHF. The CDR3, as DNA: TGTGCCAGCAGACGTACAGGGGGACATCAGCCCCAGCATTTT.

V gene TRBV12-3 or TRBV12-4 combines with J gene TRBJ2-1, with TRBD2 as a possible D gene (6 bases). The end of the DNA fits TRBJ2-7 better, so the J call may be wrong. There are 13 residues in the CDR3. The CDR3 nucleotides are TGTGCCAGCAGTAGCGGGTCCGACAATGAGCAGTACTTC. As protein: CASSSGSDNEQYF.

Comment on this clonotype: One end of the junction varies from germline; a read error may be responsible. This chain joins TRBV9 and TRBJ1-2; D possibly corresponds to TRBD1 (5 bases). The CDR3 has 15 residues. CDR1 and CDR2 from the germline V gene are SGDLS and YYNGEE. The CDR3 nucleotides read TGTGCCAGCAGTGTAGCTGGGCAGGGCCGCTATGGCTACACCTTC. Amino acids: CASSVAGQGRYGYTF.

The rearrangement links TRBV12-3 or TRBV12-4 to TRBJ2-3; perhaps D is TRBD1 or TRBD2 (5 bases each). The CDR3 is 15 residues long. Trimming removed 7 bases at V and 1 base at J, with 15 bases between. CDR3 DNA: TGTGCCAGCACCCCTGACGGGGCCCGCACAGATACGCAGTATTTT. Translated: CASTPDGARTDTQYF.

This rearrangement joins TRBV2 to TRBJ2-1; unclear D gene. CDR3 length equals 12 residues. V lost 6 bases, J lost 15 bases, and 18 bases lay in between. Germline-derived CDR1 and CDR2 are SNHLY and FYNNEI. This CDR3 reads CASRKSSIARFF. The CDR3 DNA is TGTGCCAGCAGGAAATCGAGTATTGCCAGGTTCTTC.

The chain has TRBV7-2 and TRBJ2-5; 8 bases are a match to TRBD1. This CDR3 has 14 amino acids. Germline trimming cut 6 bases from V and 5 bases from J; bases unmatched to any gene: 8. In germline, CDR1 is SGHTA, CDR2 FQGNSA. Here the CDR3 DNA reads TGTGCCAGCAGACCATCGGACAGGGCGGAGACCCAGTACTTC. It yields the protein CASRPSDRAETQYF.

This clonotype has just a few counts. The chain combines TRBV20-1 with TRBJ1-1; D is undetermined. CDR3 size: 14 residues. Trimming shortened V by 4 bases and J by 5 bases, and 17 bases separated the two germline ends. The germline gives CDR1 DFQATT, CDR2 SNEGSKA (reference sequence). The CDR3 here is CSANGKYGETEAFF. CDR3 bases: TGCAGTGCTAACGGAAAGTACGGTGAAACTGAAGCTTTCTTT.

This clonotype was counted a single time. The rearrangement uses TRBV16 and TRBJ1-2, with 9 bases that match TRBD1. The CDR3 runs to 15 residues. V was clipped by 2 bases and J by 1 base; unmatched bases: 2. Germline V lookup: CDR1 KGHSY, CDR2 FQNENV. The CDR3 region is CASSQRQGVNYGYTF. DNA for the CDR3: TGTGCCAGCAGCCAACGACAGGGGGTTAACTATGGCTACACCTTC.

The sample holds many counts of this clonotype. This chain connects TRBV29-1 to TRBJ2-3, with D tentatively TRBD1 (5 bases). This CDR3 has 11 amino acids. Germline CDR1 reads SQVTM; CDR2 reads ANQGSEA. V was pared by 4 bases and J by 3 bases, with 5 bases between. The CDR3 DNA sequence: TGCAGCGTTGCAGGGACAGATACGCAGTATTTT. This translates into CSVAGTDTQYF.

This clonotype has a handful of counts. CDR3 sequence: CASSLSWDTQYF. As DNA, the CDR3 is TGCGCCAGCAGCTTGTCGTGGGATACGCAGTATTTT. The chain employs TRBV5-1 and TRBJ2-3; D uncertain. Germline CDR1 SGHRS, CDR2 YFSETQ. The V gene lost 1 base and the J gene lost 6 bases, with 6 bases spanning the gap. The CDR3 is made up of 12 amino acids.